This entry lists 2 T cell receptor beta chains sequenced from one sample in a study of blood T cell repertoires in COVID-19. Assay used: immunoSEQ multiplex PCR; TCRdb lists only in-frame clones, some missing. The table includes under 150,000 clones, about 83% detected once. Material for sequencing was PBMCs or T cells enriched from blood (not recorded which). The receptor source for this set is a woman aged 50 to 60 who had been exposed to COVID-19.

The chain carries TRBV6-1 and TRBJ2-2; a weak D match, TRBD2 (5 bases). The V end lost 2 bases, the J end lost 13 bases, and 17 bases lay between the germline ends. Germline V CDR1 and CDR2: MNHNS, SASEGT. This CDR3 region has 14 residues. The CDR3 spells CASSERNLPSGLFF. CDR3 in DNA: TGTGCCAGCAGTGAAAGGAACCTTCCAAGCGGGCTGTTTTTT.

The chain couples TRBV11-2 to TRBJ2-1; no reliable D call. V was shortened by 2 bases and J by 4 bases, with 12 bases between the two germline ends. This CDR3 has 15 amino acids. The germline gives CDR1 SGHAT, CDR2 FQNNGV. The CDR3 nucleotides read TGTGCCAGCAGCTTAATTAACTTCTCGTACAATGAGCAGTTCTTC. This translates into CASSLINFSYNEQFF.